These 16 T cell receptor beta chains were all obtained from the same sample, sequenced in a study of cytomegalovirus exposure and HLA in healthy donors. With 60 Vbeta and 13 Jbeta primers, the PCR was carried out. Libraries were prepared by immunoSEQ multiplex PCR; TCRdb keeps only in-frame clonotypes and omits some of them. The table includes more than 95,000 clones, around 78% detected once. The sample consisted of PBMCs. These receptors were collected from a man in his forties or fifties in good health and CMV-seronegative.

This clone was seen a handful of times. J is TRBJ1-3 and V is TRBV7-8; D possibly corresponds to TRBD1 (5 bases). CDR1 is SGHVS and CDR2 is FQNEAQ in the germline V gene. The CDR3 runs 14 residues. V lost 3 bases and J 1 base, leaving 7 bases between the germline ends. The CDR3 coding sequence is TGTGCCAGCAGCTTCGCAGGGTCTGGAAACACCATATATTTT. This encodes CASSFAGSGNTIYF.

This chain connects TRBV29-1 to TRBJ1-1; a possible D gene is TRBD1 (5 bases). Germline lookup yields CDR1 SQVTM and CDR2 ANQGSEA. The CDR3 spans 12 residues. The V end was cut by 5 bases, the J end by 11 bases, with 18 bases between. The CDR3 loop is CSVLEGTRMAFF. The DNA for the CDR3 is TGCAGCGTTTTGGAGGGGACCCGGATGGCTTTCTTT.

The V and J genes are TRBV10-3 and TRBJ1-2; no reliable D call. The CDR3 extends over 13 amino acids. Germline V gene data show CDR1 as ENHRY and CDR2 as SYGVKD. V was shortened by 3 bases and J by 6 bases, with 11 bases between the two germline ends. In DNA form, the CDR3 reads TGTGCCATCAGTGACGAACTGAATAATGGCTACACCTTC. This gives the protein CAISDELNNGYTF.

V usage is TRBV5-1 and J usage is TRBJ2-3; tentatively, D is TRBD2 (5 bases). Germline V CDR1 and CDR2: SGHRS, YFSETQ. This CDR3 contains 14 residues. V lost 6 bases to trimming and J lost 3 bases, with 14 bases between them. The CDR3 sequence: CASKRDLGTDTQYF. Written as DNA, the CDR3 is TGCGCCAGCAAGAGGGATTTGGGAACAGATACGCAGTATTTT.

The chain links TRBV5-1 to TRBJ1-2, with a tentative D call TRBD1 (6 bases). Germline lookup yields CDR1 SGHRS and CDR2 YFSETQ. Trimming pared 0 bases from V and 8 bases from J, leaving 14 bases between. The CDR3 runs 14 residues. CDR3 in amino acids: CASSLEGTGQGYTF. The CDR3 bases are TGCGCCAGCAGCTTGGAAGGGACGGGACAAGGCTACACCTTC.

This clone was counted a few times. V gene TRBV9 combines with J gene TRBJ1-4; 7 bases match TRBD1. Germline V gene data show CDR1 as SGDLS and CDR2 as YYNGEE. CDR3 size: 15 residues. Trimming at V came to 4 bases and at J to 6 bases, leaving 9 bases not matched to a gene. The CDR3 bases are TGTGCCAGCAGCAAGGGACAGCTTAAGTATGAAAAACTGTTTTTT. Amino acid sequence: CASSKGQLKYEKLFF.

The chain is built from TRBV19 and TRBJ1-1; possibly TRBD1 for D (5 bases). V was shortened by 10 bases and J by 0 bases, with 12 bases between the two germline ends. This CDR3 comprises 13 residues. The germline V gene has CDR1 LNHDA and CDR2 SQIVND (reference sequence). Here the CDR3 DNA reads TGTGCCACGAAAAGACAGATGAACACTGAAGCTTTCTTT. Translation: CATKRQMNTEAFF. The complete variable domain, with remaining parts taken from reference TRBV19 and TRBJ1-1, reads DGGITQSPKYLFRKEGQNVTLSCEQNLNHDAMYWYRQDPGQGLRLIYYSQIVNDFQKGDIAEGYSVSREKKESFPLTVTSAQKNPTAFYLCATKRQMNTEAFFGQGTRLTVV.

This clone was observed a single time. The chain has TRBV5-6 and TRBJ2-7, with 8 bases fitting TRBD1. Per germline, CDR1 SGHDT and CDR2 YYEEEE. Trimming took 4 bases from V and 1 from J; bases not matched to a gene: 4. This CDR3 is 14 amino acids long. CDR3 sequence reads: CASSSRDRSYEQYF. DNA of the CDR3: TGTGCCAGCAGCAGCCGGGACAGGTCCTACGAGCAGTACTTC. The full variable domain, rest sourced from reference TRBV5-6 and TRBJ2-7, is DAGVTQSPTHLIKTRGQQVTLRCSPKSGHDTVSWYQQALGQGPQFIFQYYEEEERQRGNFPDRFSGHQFPNYSSELNVNALLLGDSALYLCASSSRDRSYEQYFGPGTRLTVT.

This clone was counted a few times. V gene TRBV6-5 combines with J gene TRBJ2-5, with TRBD1 matching 8 bases. V was pared by 0 bases and J by 6 bases, with 6 bases of the junction left unmatched. Looked up from germline, CDR1 is MNHEY and CDR2 is SVGAGI. There are 15 residues in the CDR3. CDR3 coding DNA: TGTGCCAGCAGTTACTCCCGCAACAGGGGGAAGACCCAGTACTTC. Translated, it gives CASSYSRNRGKTQYF.

This chain joins TRBV5-6 and TRBJ1-2; 7 positions match TRBD1. CDR1 SGHDT and CDR2 YYEEEE come from the germline V gene. V was pared by 0 bases and J by 8 bases, with 7 bases of the junction left unmatched. The CDR3 consists of 14 residues. The CDR3 DNA reads as TGTGCCAGCAGCTTGGGACAGGGTATCGGCGGCTACACCTTC. Protein product: CASSLGQGIGGYTF.

The rearrangement links TRBV6-5 to TRBJ2-3; the D gene is possibly TRBD1 (6 bases). Looked up from germline, CDR1 is MNHEY and CDR2 is SVGAGI. The CDR3 consists of 14 residues. V dropped 10 bases and J dropped 1 base, with 15 bases sitting between them. CDR3 bases: TGTGCCACCAGACAGGTCCCCGGCACAGATACGCAGTATTTT. Translating gives CATRQVPGTDTQYF.

The V call is TRBV29-1, the J call TRBJ2-1; 7 bases are shared with TRBD1. Per germline, CDR1 SQVTM and CDR2 ANQGSEA. V dropped 4 bases and J dropped 10; count of bases not matched to a gene: 16. CDR3 size: 15 residues. The CDR3 nucleotides read TGCAGCGTTGGTTATCCGAGACAGGGTGCTCTGGAGCAGTTCTTC. Its protein product is CSVGYPRQGALEQFF.

The chain uses TRBV28 and TRBJ2-6; tentatively, D is TRBD2 (6 bases). The CDR3 totals 19 residues. Trimming shortened V by 6 bases and J by 2 bases, and 23 bases separated the two germline ends. Germline V CDR1 and CDR2: MDHEN, SYDVKM. The chain's CDR3 is CASRRHLSRRVPGANVLTF. CDR3 DNA: TGTGCCAGCAGGCGACATTTAAGCCGGAGGGTCCCTGGGGCCAACGTCCTGACTTTC.

The CDR3 reads CASSHRWDTGLTIYGYTF. The CDR3, as DNA: TGTGCCAGCAGCCACCGTTGGGACACGGGCTTGACGATCTATGGCTACACCTTC. The V and J genes are TRBV11-2 and TRBJ1-2, with a tentative D call TRBD1 (6 bases). This CDR3 region has 18 residues. V was pared by 5 bases and J by 4 bases, with 26 bases between. The germline V gene has CDR1 SGHAT and CDR2 FQNNGV.

The chain joins TRBV4-2 to TRBJ1-5; D is possibly TRBD1 (6 bases). Germline V lookup: CDR1 LGHNA, CDR2 YNFKEQ. With 0 bases removed from V and 6 bases from J, the gap between germline ends came to 18 bases. The CDR3 is made up of 17 amino acids. CDR3 sequence reads: CASSQEAWHRAGQPQHF. The CDR3 bases are TGTGCCAGCAGCCAAGAGGCGTGGCACAGGGCGGGTCAGCCCCAGCATTTT.

In this sample, this clone turned up a few times. V gene TRBV9 combines with J gene TRBJ2-7; 10 nucleotides align to TRBD1. This CDR3 spans 15 amino acids. Germline assignment: CDR1 SGDLS and CDR2 YYNGEE. With 5 bases clipped from V and 1 base from J, the junction kept 6 bases outside the gene matches. The CDR3 loop reads CASSGGTGASYEQYF. The CDR3 DNA reads TGTGCCAGCAGTGGGGGGACAGGGGCGTCCTACGAGCAGTACTTC.